This entry is about one T cell receptor beta chain. The source of the sample is a study of blood T cell repertoires in COVID-19. Generated by immunoSEQ multiplex PCR, the TCRdb table keeps only in-frame clones and is missing some. The sample includes roughly 150,000 clones, 80% to 90% of them seen just once. Per germline, CDR1 KGHDR and CDR2 SFDVKD. V gave up 4 bases and J gave up 9 bases, with 14 bases separating them. CDR3 size: 13 residues. The clonotype comes from a woman aged 40 to 50 with acute or convalescent COVID-19. The rearrangement links TRBV24-1 to TRBJ2-5, with D unclear. Sample: peripheral blood. CDR3 sequence: CATSESPPAPQYF. The CDR3 region has the DNA TGTGCCACCAGTGAATCTCCCCCCGCGCCCCAGTACTTC.